The 18 T cell receptor beta chains given below trace back to one sample, sequenced in a study of T cell responses to AZD1222 COVID-19 vaccine. Data came from immunoSEQ multiplex PCR; TCRdb stores just in-frame clones and leaves some out. The data show 100,000 or so clones, about nine tenths seen once. The specimen comprised peripheral blood, sampled on day 0 of AZD1222 vaccination. The receptors derive from an adult in good health.

Concerning this clone itself: This specimen includes other DNA sequences encoding the same CDR3. The chain couples TRBV5-4 to TRBJ2-6; D uncertain. Germline V gene sequence: CDR1 SGHNT, CDR2 YYREEE (reference sequence). Deletions cut 1 base from V and 2 bases from J, with 7 bases between. CDR3 length equals 15 residues. CDR3 nucleotides: TGTGCCAGCAGCTTGTTGGGAACTGGGGCCAACGTCCTGACTTTC. Its protein product is CASSLLGTGANVLTF. The full variable domain, in which reference TRBV5-4 and TRBJ2-6 provide the parts outside the CDR3, is ETGVTQSPTHLIKTRGQQVTLRCSSQSGHNTVSWYQQALGQGPQFIFQYYREEENGRGNFPPRFSGLQFPNYSSELNVNALELDDSALYLCASSLLGTGANVLTFGAGSRLTVL.

The chain links TRBV11-3 to TRBJ2-2; a possible D gene is TRBD2 (6 bases). The germline CDR1 and CDR2 sequences are SGHNT and YENEEA. V lost 1 base and J lost 3, with 9 bases in between. The CDR3 is made up of 15 amino acids. The CDR3 bases are TGTGCCAGCAGCTTAGGACTAGGGGACACCGGGGAGCTGTTTTTT. Translation: CASSLGLGDTGELFF.

The chain employs TRBV9 and TRBJ1-5; D not resolved. With 3 bases removed from V and 3 bases from J, the gap between germline ends came to 16 bases. Germline lookup yields CDR1 SGDLS and CDR2 YYNGEE. The CDR3 has 16 residues. CDR3 in DNA: TGTGCCAGCAGCGGAGGTTCGGTTCTAAACAATCAGCCCCAGCATTTT. Its protein is CASSGGSVLNNQPQHF. The full variable domain, its missing parts supplied by reference TRBV9 and TRBJ1-5, is DSGVTQTPKHLITATGQRVTLRCSPRSGDLSVYWYQQSLDQGLQFLIQYYNGEERAKGNILERFSAQQFPDLHSELNLSSLELGDSALYFCASSGGSVLNNQPQHFGDGTRLSIL.

This chain connects TRBV3-1 (or the pseudogene TRBV3-2) to TRBJ2-2; the D gene is possibly TRBD2 (6 bases). V was trimmed by 5 bases and J by 4 bases, leaving 17 bases between them. The germline CDR1 and CDR2 sequences are LGHDT and YNNKEL (reference sequence). The CDR3 runs to 16 residues. CDR3 DNA: TGTGCCAGCAGCTTTCGCGGGGCGGGCGCCACCGGGGAGCTGTTTTTT. Encoded protein: CASSFRGAGATGELFF.

The chain links TRBV6-5 to TRBJ2-3, with D tentatively TRBD1 (5 bases). This CDR3 is built from 14 residues. CDR1 and CDR2 (germline): MNHEY, SVGAGI. V dropped 6 bases and J dropped 0 bases, with 10 bases sitting between them. The CDR3 sequence is CASSRTGSTDTQYF. CDR3 nucleotides: TGTGCCAGCAGCCGCACAGGAAGCACAGATACGCAGTATTTT.

This clone was seen once. The genes are TRBV7-9 and TRBJ1-3, with D possibly matching TRBD1 (5 bases). The CDR3 sequence is 15 residues long. V was clipped by 0 bases and J by 4 bases, with 10 bases between them. Germline values: CDR1 SEHNR, CDR2 FQNEAQ (reference sequence). The CDR3 DNA sequence: TGTGCCAGCAGCTTAGCCCGGACAACCGGAAACACCATATATTTT. Protein: CASSLARTTGNTIYF.

The gene calls are TRBV4-1 and TRBJ1-6, with 7 bases lining up with TRBD1. Germline CDR1 and CDR2: MGHRA and YSYEKL. The V gene end was trimmed by 4 bases and the J gene end by 14 bases; junction bases not matched to a gene: 5. This CDR3 has 12 residues. Written as DNA, the CDR3 is TGCGCCAGCAGCCTGTTACAGGGGACCCTCCACTTT. It yields the protein CASSLLQGTLHF.

Comment on this clone: Other DNA sequences in the same sample also yield this CDR3. The chain is built from TRBV28 and TRBJ1-1; D unresolved. Germline V CDR1 and CDR2: MDHEN, SYDVKM. The CDR3 contains 14 residues. Trimming took off 2 bases at V and 0 bases at J, with 7 bases between the two ends. The DNA of the CDR3 is TGTGCCAGCAGTTTAGTACTGTTGAACACTGAAGCTTTCTTT. Its translation: CASSLVLLNTEAFF.

The V gene is TRBV14, the J gene TRBJ2-7; D may match TRBD1 or TRBD2 (5 bases each). With 0 bases removed from V and 2 bases from J, the gap between germline ends came to 14 bases. Per the germline V gene, CDR1 is SGHDN and CDR2 is FVKESK. The CDR3 runs 16 residues. The CDR3 spells CASSQEVRGRAYEQYF. DNA for the CDR3: TGTGCCAGCAGCCAAGAAGTAAGGGGACGAGCCTACGAGCAGTACTTC. Complete variable domain (other parts from reference TRBV14 and TRBJ2-7): EAGVTQFPSHSVIEKGQTVTLRCDPISGHDNLYWYRRVMGKEIKFLLHFVKESKQDESGMPNNRFLAERTGGTYSTLKVQPAELEDSGVYFCASSQEVRGRAYEQYFGPGTRLTVT.

The CDR3 sequence: CASTRDRGSSYEQYF. The CDR3 DNA reads TGTGCCAGCACCAGGGACAGGGGAAGCTCCTACGAGCAGTACTTC. The chain couples TRBV28 to TRBJ2-7, with 10 bases that match TRBD1. CDR3 length equals 15 residues. V lost 7 bases and J lost 0; bases outside the gene matches: 6. The V gene's germline CDR1 is MDHEN and CDR2 SYDVKM.

The chain has TRBV5-5 and TRBJ2-1; 7 positions match TRBD1. The CDR3 totals 15 residues. Germline V gives CDR1 SGHKS, CDR2 YYEKEE (reference sequence). With 4 bases clipped from V and 14 bases from J, the junction kept 18 bases outside the gene matches. This chain's CDR3 is CASSPSLGQRRKEFF. As DNA, the CDR3 is TGTGCCAGCAGCCCCAGTCTGGGACAGCGACGGAAGGAGTTCTTC.

The chain combines TRBV2 with TRBJ1-1, with 8 bases fitting TRBD1. This CDR3 is built from 13 residues. The V segment lost 8 bases and the J segment 5 bases; nucleotides outside the gene matches: 7. Germline V gives CDR1 SNHLY, CDR2 FYNNEI. CDR3 DNA: TGTGCCAGCTCGGACAGGGTAAAGACTGAAGCTTTCTTT. It codes for CASSDRVKTEAFF.

V usage is TRBV28 and J usage is TRBJ1-2; TRBD1 matches 10 bases. The ends lost 10 bases at V and 1 base at J; junction bases unmatched: 3. Germline assignment: CDR1 MDHEN and CDR2 SYDVKM. This CDR3 comprises 13 residues. CDR3 in DNA: TGTGCCACCGGGACAGGGGTTAACTATGGCTACACCTTC. Protein product: CATGTGVNYGYTF.

The J gene is TRBJ2-7, the V gene TRBV11-2, with TRBD1 matching over 8 bases. Germline CDR1 is SGHAT and CDR2 is FQNNGV. The CDR3 contains 15 residues. V trimming: 0 bases; J trimming: 3 bases; junction bases outside the gene matches: 4. For the CDR3, the DNA is TGTGCCAGCAGCTTAGAGGCAGGGGGCGGCTACGAGCAGTACTTC. It encodes CASSLEAGGGYEQYF.

The gene calls are TRBV9 and TRBJ2-3; either TRBD1 or TRBD2 may supply D (6 bases each). The CDR3 consists of 14 residues. Germline CDR1 reads SGDLS; CDR2 reads YYNGEE. Trimming took 1 base from V and 5 from J, leaving 11 bases between them. CDR3 bases: TGTGCCAGCAGCGTACTCAGGGGAGGAGATACGCAGTATTTT. Amino acids: CASSVLRGGDTQYF.

The chain is built from TRBV6-5 and TRBJ1-2, with a weak D call TRBD1 (5 bases). Germline V gene data show CDR1 as MNHEY and CDR2 as SVGAGI. Trimming cost V 6 bases and J 2 bases, with 16 bases left between them. This CDR3 is built from 15 residues. CDR3 in DNA: TGTGCCAGCAGACCCACCCGGGGCGGAAACTATGGCTACACCTTC. This translates into CASRPTRGGNYGYTF.

Written as DNA, the CDR3 is TGTGCCAGCAGCCGGCTGGGGTCCAGTAACACTGAAGCTTTCTTT. Its translation is CASSRLGSSNTEAFF. The chain recombines TRBV7-2 with TRBJ1-1; D is unclear. Germline CDR1 is SGHTA and CDR2 is FQGNSA. The CDR3 has 15 residues. The V gene lost 5 bases and the J gene lost 2 bases, with 15 bases spanning the gap.

J is TRBJ1-1 and V is TRBV11-3; 7 bases are a match to TRBD1. There are 15 residues in the CDR3. Trimming took 4 bases from V and 1 from J; bases not matched to a gene: 6. CDR1 is SGHNT, CDR2 YENEEA, per germline. CDR3 sequence reads: CASSSQQGTNTEAFF. The CDR3 DNA follows: TGTGCCAGCAGCTCCCAACAGGGGACGAACACTGAAGCTTTCTTT.